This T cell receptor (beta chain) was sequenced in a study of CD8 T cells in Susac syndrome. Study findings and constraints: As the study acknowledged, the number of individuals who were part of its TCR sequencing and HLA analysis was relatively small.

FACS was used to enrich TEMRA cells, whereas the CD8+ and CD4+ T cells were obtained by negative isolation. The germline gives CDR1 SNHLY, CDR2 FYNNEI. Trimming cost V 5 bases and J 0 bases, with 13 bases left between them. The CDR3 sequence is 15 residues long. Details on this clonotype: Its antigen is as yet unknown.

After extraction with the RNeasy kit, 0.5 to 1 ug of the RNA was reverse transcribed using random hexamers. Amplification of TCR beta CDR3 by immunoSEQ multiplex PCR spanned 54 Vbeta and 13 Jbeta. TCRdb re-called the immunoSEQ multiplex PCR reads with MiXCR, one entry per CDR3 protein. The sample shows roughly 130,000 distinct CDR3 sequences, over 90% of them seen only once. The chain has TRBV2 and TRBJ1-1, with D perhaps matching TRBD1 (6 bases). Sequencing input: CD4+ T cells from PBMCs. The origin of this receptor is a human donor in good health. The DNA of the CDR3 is TGTGCCAGCAGTAAGGCGGACAGAGTGAACACTGAAGCTTTCTTT. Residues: CASSKADRVNTEAFF.